These T cell receptor beta chains were read from a single sample in a study of blood T cell repertoires in COVID-19. Profiled with immunoSEQ multiplex PCR; TCRdb holds only in-frame clones, not every one. The sample yields about 200,000 clones, roughly 84% seen once. The sequenced material came from peripheral blood. These TCRs come from a man aged 45 to 65 with COVID-19, enrolled during active disease. CDR3s include the opening cysteine and the closing phenylalanine or tryptophan. Each record gives: J gene, V gene, D gene, clone size, CDR3 DNA, CDR3 protein. A D gene is named only where the DNA matches it firmly. Where a row states a size, it is once, few, many or the class of an expanded clone; other rows omit it.

J: TRBJ1-5
V: TRBV27
D: .
size: few
DNA: TGTGCCAGCGGCTATGGGCAGGCCAATCAGCCCCAGCATTTT
CDR3: CASGYGQANQPQHF

J: TRBJ2-2
V: TRBV11-3
D: TRBD1
size: .
DNA: TGTGCCAGCAGCCCGACAGGGGGCTCGAACACCGGGGAGCTGTTTTTT
CDR3: CASSPTGGSNTGELFF

J: TRBJ2-7
V: TRBV6-5
D: TRBD1
size: .
DNA: TGTGCCAGCAGATCCGGGACAGGAAATTACGAGCAGTACTTC
CDR3: CASRSGTGNYEQYF

J: TRBJ1-2
V: TRBV30
D: .
size: .
DNA: TGTGCCTGGAGTCGGGCAGGGAATGGCTACACCTTC
CDR3: CAWSRAGNGYTF

J: TRBJ1-1
V: TRBV7-9
D: TRBD1
size: .
DNA: TGTGCCAGCAGCTCTTCGGACAGGGGAGCTTTCTTT
CDR3: CASSSSDRGAFF

J: TRBJ2-1
V: TRBV5-4
D: .
size: .
DNA: TGTGCCAGCAGCAACTTCAAATCACTGGTCAATGAGCAGTTCTTC
CDR3: CASSNFKSLVNEQFF

J: TRBJ2-7
V: TRBV10-1
D: TRBD2
size: once
DNA: TGCGCCAGCAGTGAGTCGGGGAGCGGGAGGCCCTACGAGCAGTACTTC
CDR3: CASSESGSGRPYEQYF

J: TRBJ2-3
V: TRBV29-1
D: .
size: .
DNA: TGCAGCGTTACCAGGAGCACAGATACGCAGTATTTT
CDR3: CSVTRSTDTQYF

J: TRBJ1-5
V: TRBV24-1
D: TRBD1
size: .
DNA: TGTGCCACCAGTGGGGGACAGGGTAATCAGCCCCAGCATTTT
CDR3: CATSGGQGNQPQHF

J: TRBJ2-1
V: TRBV19
D: TRBD2
size: .
DNA: TGTGCCAGTAGTGGCGAAGCCGGGACTAGCGGGAATGAGCAGTTCTTC
CDR3: CASSGEAGTSGNEQFF

J: TRBJ2-1
V: TRBV18
D: TRBD1
size: .
DNA: TGTGCCAGCTCACTAGGGACAGCTAACAATGAGCAGTTCTTC
CDR3: CASSLGTANNEQFF

J: TRBJ2-5
V: TRBV11-2
D: .
size: few
DNA: TGTGCCAGCAGCTGGGCGGGCAAAGAGACCCAGTACTTC
CDR3: CASSWAGKETQYF

J: TRBJ2-7
V: TRBV7-2
D: .
size: .
DNA: TGTGCCAGCAGCCCCGGACAGTCGGCCTACGAGCAGTACTTC
CDR3: CASSPGQSAYEQYF

J: TRBJ1-2
V: TRBV24-1
D: .
size: .
DNA: TGTGCCACCAGTGATCATAACTATGGCTACACCTTC
CDR3: CATSDHNYGYTF

J: TRBJ1-5
V: TRBV9
D: .
size: .
DNA: TGTGCCAGCAGCGTCGAAGGGGTTATTGATCAGCCCCAGCATTTT
CDR3: CASSVEGVIDQPQHF

J: TRBJ2-4
V: TRBV27
D: .
size: .
DNA: TGTGCCAGCAGTCAATCTCGGACAGCGATAGCCAAAAACATTCAGTACTTC
CDR3: CASSQSRTAIAKNIQYF

J: TRBJ2-7
V: TRBV9
D: TRBD1
size: once
DNA: TGTGCCAGCAGCCCGCGGACAGGGGGCTACTACGAGCAGTACTTC
CDR3: CASSPRTGGYYEQYF

J: TRBJ2-3
V: TRBV19
D: .
size: .
DNA: TGTGCCAGTAGTAAAGGTGGGACAACTACCACAGATACGCAGTATTTT
CDR3: CASSKGGTTTTDTQYF

J: TRBJ2-7
V: TRBV5-8
D: .
size: few
DNA: TGTGCCAGCAGCCTAGGGGGATTCGAGCAGTACTTC
CDR3: CASSLGGFEQYF

J: TRBJ1-3
V: TRBV9
D: TRBD1
size: .
DNA: TGTGCCAGCAGCGTAGAGATCGGGCGGGGACAGGGTACTGGAAACACCATATATTTT
CDR3: CASSVEIGRGQGTGNTIYF

J: TRBJ2-3
V: TRBV3-1/TRBV3-2
D: TRBD1
size: .
DNA: TGTGCCAGCAGCCACAGGACAGGGCGGGGAGATACGCAGTATTTT
CDR3: CASSHRTGRGDTQYF

J: TRBJ1-6
V: TRBV19
D: .
size: .
DNA: TGTGCCAGTAGTATGAGGTTGGGTTCACCCCTCCACTTT
CDR3: CASSMRLGSPLHF

J: TRBJ2-1
V: TRBV5-8
D: .
size: many
DNA: TGTGCCAGCAGCTTGGGAGGCAATGAGCAGTTCTTC
CDR3: CASSLGGNEQFF

J: TRBJ1-1
V: TRBV30
D: .
size: .
DNA: TGTGCCTGGAGTGTGAGAGGGCGCCTTGGCACTGAAGCTTTCTTT
CDR3: CAWSVRGRLGTEAFF

J: TRBJ2-1
V: TRBV7-2
D: TRBD2
size: .
DNA: TGTGCCAGCAGCTATAGCGGGGGAGGGCTGTTCTTC
CDR3: CASSYSGGGLFF

J: TRBJ2-2
V: TRBV9
D: .
size: .
DNA: TGTGCCAGCAGCGTAACAGGGCGGGACACCGGGGAGCTGTTTTTT
CDR3: CASSVTGRDTGELFF

J: TRBJ1-1
V: TRBV18
D: .
size: once
DNA: TGTGCCAGCTCACTCAGAGACGGAGCGAACACTGAAGCTTTCTTT
CDR3: CASSLRDGANTEAFF

J: TRBJ1-2
V: TRBV2
D: TRBD1
size: once
DNA: TGTGCCATCGGGCGGGGACAGGAATATGGCTACACCTTC
CDR3: CAIGRGQEYGYTF

J: TRBJ1-1
V: TRBV2
D: .
size: .
DNA: TGTGCCAGCAGCGGAGGGCTTCGAGTCACTGAAGCTTTCTTT
CDR3: CASSGGLRVTEAFF

J: TRBJ2-4
V: TRBV5-4
D: TRBD2
size: .
DNA: TGTGCCAGCAGCCTAGCGGGAGTAGCCAAAAACATTCAGTACTTC
CDR3: CASSLAGVAKNIQYF

J: TRBJ1-2
V: TRBV2
D: .
size: .
DNA: TGTGCCAGCAGGACAGTTGGCTATGGCTACACCTTC
CDR3: CASRTVGYGYTF

J: TRBJ2-4
V: TRBV19
D: .
size: .
DNA: TGTGCCAGTAGTCTTGGTGCGGGGGCGGGAAACATTCAGTACTTC
CDR3: CASSLGAGAGNIQYF

J: TRBJ2-5
V: TRBV6-6
D: .
size: .
DNA: TGTGCCAGCAGTTACTCTCCTAGGCAAGAGACCCAGTACTTC
CDR3: CASSYSPRQETQYF

J: TRBJ2-1
V: TRBV11-2
D: TRBD2
size: .
DNA: TGTGCCAGCAGCTTAGGGGGTAGCGGGCCTAACAATGAGCAGTTCTTC
CDR3: CASSLGGSGPNNEQFF

J: TRBJ1-1
V: TRBV19
D: TRBD1
size: once
DNA: TGTGCCAGTACCCTCCGGGGGACAGGAAACACTGAAGCTTTCTTT
CDR3: CASTLRGTGNTEAFF

J: TRBJ1-1
V: TRBV11-2
D: .
size: .
DNA: TGTGCCAGCAGCTCCTTGGACAGTGAAGCTTTCTTT
CDR3: CASSSLDSEAFF

J: TRBJ1-2
V: TRBV6-6
D: .
size: .
DNA: TGTGCCAGCAGTTACCCGCGCCCACAGGACTATGGCTACACCTTC
CDR3: CASSYPRPQDYGYTF

J: TRBJ2-1
V: TRBV19
D: .
size: .
DNA: TGTGCCAGTAGTATCTTCGCGGGGACAGCTCAAATGGGGCAGTTCTTC
CDR3: CASSIFAGTAQMGQFF

J: TRBJ2-1
V: TRBV6-5
D: .
size: .
DNA: TGTGCCAGCAGCCCGGGGAGCTCCTACAATGAGCAGTTCTTC
CDR3: CASSPGSSYNEQFF

J: TRBJ2-5
V: TRBV14
D: TRBD2
size: few
DNA: TGTGCCAGCAGCCAAGGAGAACTAGCGGGTCCTTGGGAGACCCAGTACTTC
CDR3: CASSQGELAGPWETQYF

J: TRBJ2-2
V: TRBV7-9
D: TRBD2
size: few
DNA: TGTGCCAGCAGCCACCCCGGGACTAGGGCCGGGGAGCTGTTTTTT
CDR3: CASSHPGTRAGELFF

J: TRBJ1-6
V: TRBV6-2/TRBV6-3
D: TRBD1
size: .
DNA: TGTGCCAGCAGTCTGCAGGGGGCTTATTCACCCCTCCACTTT
CDR3: CASSLQGAYSPLHF

J: TRBJ2-3
V: TRBV9
D: .
size: .
DNA: TGTGCCAGCAGCGTTCACGGGGGGCTCGTTGACACGCAGTATTTT
CDR3: CASSVHGGLVDTQYF

J: TRBJ2-1
V: TRBV6-5
D: TRBD1
size: .
DNA: TGTGCCAGCAGTTTCCGACAGGGTGTTTCGTACAATGAGCAGTTCTTC
CDR3: CASSFRQGVSYNEQFF

J: TRBJ2-3
V: TRBV27
D: .
size: .
DNA: TGTGCCAGCAGTTCAGGGGAGAGCCTCTACACAGATACGCAGTATTTT
CDR3: CASSSGESLYTDTQYF

J: TRBJ1-5
V: TRBV20-1
D: .
size: .
DNA: TGCAGTGCTAGTCATACAGGGACTAGCAATCAGCCCCAGCATTTT
CDR3: CSASHTGTSNQPQHF

J: TRBJ1-5
V: TRBV5-6
D: TRBD1
size: .
DNA: TGTGCCAGCAGCTTGGGGACAGGGGTTCAGCCCCAGCATTTT
CDR3: CASSLGTGVQPQHF

J: TRBJ1-1
V: TRBV19
D: TRBD1
size: .
DNA: TGTGCCAGTAGGGATAGAGGACAGGCAGACACTGAAGCTTTCTTT
CDR3: CASRDRGQADTEAFF

J: TRBJ1-1
V: TRBV19
D: .
size: .
DNA: TGTGCCAGTAGTATAGATCGGGGAGGGGGCACTGAAGCTTTCTTT
CDR3: CASSIDRGGGTEAFF

J: TRBJ1-5
V: TRBV7-9
D: TRBD1
size: .
DNA: TGTGCCAGCAGCTTAGGACAGGGGAATCAGCCCCAGCATTTT
CDR3: CASSLGQGNQPQHF

J: TRBJ2-2
V: TRBV19
D: .
size: .
DNA: TGTGCCAGTAGTACAGGGTCGAACACCGGGGAGCTGTTTTTT
CDR3: CASSTGSNTGELFF